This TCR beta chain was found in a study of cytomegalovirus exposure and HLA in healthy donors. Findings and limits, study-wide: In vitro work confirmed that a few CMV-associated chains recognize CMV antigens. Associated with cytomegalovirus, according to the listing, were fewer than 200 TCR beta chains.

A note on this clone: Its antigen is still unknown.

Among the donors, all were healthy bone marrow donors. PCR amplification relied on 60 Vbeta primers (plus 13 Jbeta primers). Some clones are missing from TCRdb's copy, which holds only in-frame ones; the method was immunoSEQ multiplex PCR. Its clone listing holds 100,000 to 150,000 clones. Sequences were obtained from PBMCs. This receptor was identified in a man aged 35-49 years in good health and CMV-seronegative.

CDR3 coding DNA: TGTGCCAGTAAGGGGCCTTACGGGAGCAATCAGCCCCAGCATTTT. As protein: CASKGPYGSNQPQHF. V gene TRBV19 combines with J gene TRBJ1-5; D possibly corresponds to TRBD1 (5 bases). The CDR3 totals 15 residues. Germline V CDR1 and CDR2: LNHDA, SQIVND (reference sequence). The V end lost 7 bases, the J end lost 1 base, and 14 bases lay between the germline ends. Complete variable domain (other parts from reference TRBV19 and TRBJ1-5): DGGITQSPKYLFRKEGQNVTLSCEQNLNHDAMYWYRQDPGQGLRLIYYSQIVNDFQKGDIAEGYSVSREKKESFPLTVTSAQKNPTAFYLCASKGPYGSNQPQHFGDGTRLSIL.